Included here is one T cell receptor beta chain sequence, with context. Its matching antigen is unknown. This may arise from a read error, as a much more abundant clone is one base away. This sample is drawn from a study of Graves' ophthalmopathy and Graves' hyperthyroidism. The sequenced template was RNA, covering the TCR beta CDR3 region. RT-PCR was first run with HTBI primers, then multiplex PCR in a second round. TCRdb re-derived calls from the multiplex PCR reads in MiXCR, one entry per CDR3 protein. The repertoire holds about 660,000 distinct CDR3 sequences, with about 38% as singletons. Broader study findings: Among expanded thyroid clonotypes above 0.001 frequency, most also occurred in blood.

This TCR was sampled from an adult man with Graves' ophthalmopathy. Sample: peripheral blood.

The CDR3 bases are TGCGCCAGCAGCGTGGGACAGGGGCGCCAAGAGACCCAGTGCTTC. Translation: CASSVGQGRQETQCF. The rearrangement joins TRBV5-1 to TRBJ2-5; 10 nucleotides agree with TRBD1. Germline CDR1 and CDR2: SGHRS and YFSETQ. The CDR3 runs to 15 residues.